The rows below give T cell receptor beta chains drawn from one sample of a study of T cells in Graves' hyperthyroidism and ophthalmopathy. TCRdb called the multiplex PCR reads again in MiXCR, with one record for every CDR3 protein. The data hold around 440,000 distinct CDR3 sequences, with 15% to 19% observed a single time. The sample consisted of blood. The source of these receptors is a woman younger than 35 with Graves' hyperthyroidism. Each CDR3 is given without its conserved first and last residue.

V,J,CDR3
TRBV12-3/TRBV12-4,TRBJ1-1,ASSGKGQGGAEAF
TRBV6-6,TRBJ1-2,ASSYSGANYGYT
TRBV20-1,TRBJ1-5,SARGTGTGGAGSNQPQH
TRBV9,TRBJ1-2,ASSAGQAMDGYT
TRBV10-3,TRBJ2-4,ATRDRELAKNIQY
TRBV29-1,TRBJ2-7,SGQVAYEQY
TRBV20-1,TRBJ2-7,SAGTGSSYEQY
TRBV6-1,TRBJ1-4,ASSKQGRGEKLF
TRBV18,TRBJ2-1,ASSLPGLAGGLNEQF
TRBV12-3/TRBV12-4,TRBJ1-6,ASSPTGINSPLH
TRBV5-1,TRBJ1-2,ASRVGDESDRRNGYT
TRBV9,TRBJ2-2,ASSVEPDNTGELF
TRBV20-1,TRBJ1-6,SARASEYNSPLH
TRBV20-1,TRBJ1-2,SASSDGQRFFGYT
TRBV5-1,TRBJ1-1,ASSPVGAGNTEAF
TRBV20-1,TRBJ2-5,SASGLEETQY
TRBV12-3/TRBV12-4,TRBJ2-3,ASSLGVAGTAVLGDTQY
TRBV6-1,TRBJ1-1,ASRKQGMDTEAF
TRBV7-3,TRBJ2-1,ASSLTSQDYNEQF
TRBV29-1,TRBJ1-2,SVGDRAYGYT
TRBV19,TRBJ1-2,ASSIDSPGTYGYT
TRBV6-2/TRBV6-3,TRBJ2-3,ASSSRLVEGADTQY
TRBV7-2,TRBJ2-7,ASSLVALGYLYEQY
TRBV11-2,TRBJ2-5,ASSVTGLARETQY
TRBV5-1,TRBJ1-1,ASYSHIGVNTEAF
TRBV28,TRBJ2-1,ASSLSGYYNEQF
TRBV12-3/TRBV12-4,TRBJ1-2,ASSLEGGGNYGYT
TRBV28,TRBJ2-7,ASSYPERYEQY
TRBV7-9,TRBJ1-2,ASSVGGTDYGYT
TRBV11-2,TRBJ2-5,ASTLPGGGRETQY
TRBV19,TRBJ2-7,ASSQADRGTQY
TRBV9,TRBJ2-5,ASSVADEGKTQY
TRBV6-1,TRBJ1-5,ASSYRANSNQPQH
TRBV11-2,TRBJ2-5,ASSSPLETQY
TRBV25-1,TRBJ2-1,ASSATGTYNEQF
TRBV5-1,TRBJ1-1,ASSEQGASGTEAF
TRBV25-1,TRBJ2-7,ASSGLVYEQY
TRBV12-3/TRBV12-4,TRBJ1-2,ASSLGRGRTGYT
TRBV20-1,TRBJ2-7,RIPGQGSYEQY
TRBV5-1,TRBJ2-2,ASSWEGPGELF
TRBV4-1,TRBJ1-5,ASSQDLRDRFNRPQH
TRBV7-3,TRBJ2-1,ASQSGGSGEQF
TRBV7-2,TRBJ1-2,ASSRSHGYT
TRBV11-2,TRBJ1-5,ASGLSGAWNQPQH
TRBV7-2,TRBJ1-1,ASSLTGGPRNTEAF